This T cell receptor (beta chain) was recovered during a study of blood T cell repertoires in COVID-19. V was shortened by 3 bases and J by 10 bases, with 16 bases between the two germline ends. Germline-derived CDR1 and CDR2 are DFQATT and SNEGSKA (reference sequence). This CDR3 has 13 amino acids. TCRdb's table, derived via immunoSEQ multiplex PCR, lists solely in-frame clones and lacks some. This table has 150,000 to 200,000 clones, 60% to 80% appearing once. This sequence was found in a woman in her sixties or seventies with acute or convalescent COVID-19. The chain combines TRBV20-1 with TRBJ2-1, with D hard to call. The material sequenced was peripheral blood. CDR3 sequence reads: CSASTVSRLEQFF. The DNA of the CDR3 is TGCAGTGCTAGTACGGTTTCTAGGCTGGAGCAGTTCTTC.